This T cell receptor beta chain was documented in a study of STAT3 mutations in large granular lymphocyte leukemia (dated by TCRdb to the late 2010s). About the full investigation: Roughly half of the T-LGLL patients who were sequenced longitudinally carried canonical activating STAT3 mutations. Each patient was sequenced at an average of roughly 3.7 time points, ranging from 2 to 8 samplings. As controls, the study also included longitudinal sequencing of two patients with natural killer LGL leukemia. Over half of the T-LGLL patients were given one or more immunosuppressive therapy regimens, and around 40% of those treated had a hematologic response. From an initial cohort of 200 to 250 LGL patients, about 20 representative T-LGLL cases were chosen for longitudinal sequencing of TCRbeta and STAT3. Serial deep sequencing of TCRbeta CDR3 and STAT3 was performed in patients with T-cell large granular lymphocyte leukemia to reconstruct clonal hierarchy and dynamics. Findings and caveats that apply to the study as a whole: Every T-LGLL patient showed at least one immunodominant TCRbeta clonotype, and about half showed multiple immunodominant subclonotypes. In 6 of 18 patients, TCR clonotype switching occurred after therapy, and every newly emerging clone was STAT3 wild type. Because no samples were available when a clone first appeared, clonal expansion had to be inferred from samplings taken at other points. Dominant TCR clone burden was found to exceed STAT3 mutant burden in several patients, suggesting that STAT3 mutation arose secondarily within a pre-expanded clone. Since codominant clonotypes persisted in some patients, a small but highly pathogenic clone may have gone undetected. Variable intervals between samplings and differing treatment regimens complicated linking therapy response to changes in TCR clonal burden.

The same DNA, extracted from blood mononuclear cells, served for both TCR sequencing and STAT3 sequencing. Points on this clone: No antigen is known for it. One junction end disagrees with the germline gene, perhaps due to a read error.

Including the terminal cysteine and phenylalanine, the CDR3 comprises 15 residues. The sequence is cut down to CDR3 DNA, 45 bases in frame from base 1. Sequences SSHAT (CDR1) and FNYEAQ (CDR2) are obtained from the germline V gene (reference sequence). TCRbeta libraries were sequenced on an Illumina MiSeq, and an average of about 41,000 productive templates per sample was obtained. The immunoSEQ assay, which uses multiplex PCR amplification, was used to generate TCRbeta CDR3 libraries. The published analysis was carried out like this. Following a previously defined approach, repertoire diversity was calculated, and values close to 0 point to extremely monoclonal samples. TCRdb mirrors the immuneACCESS table, restricted to in-frame sequences. Some clones are absent from its copies; in checked studies, under half trace to an unresolved V gene, and the reason for the others is unknown. V and J calls and clone size are those listed in that table; D and trimming were worked out from the DNA. The sample contains roughly 11,000 clones, about 85% of them found a single time. The ten largest clones capture 86% of the sample.

Sequencing was performed on peripheral blood mononuclear cells. The sequence was collected from an elderly man with T-cell large granular lymphocyte leukemia. Some clones in this sample may be carry-over from other donors' samples. The age is the age at diagnosis. The rearranged chain carries TRBV7-7 and TRBJ2-1; the D element could tentatively be TRBD1 or TRBD2, as 6 bases agree for each. Read as DNA, the sequence is TGTGCTAGCAGCTTGGCCGCGGGACAACCCAATGAGCAGTTCTTC. It specifies CASSLAAGQPNEQFF.